This T cell receptor beta chain was captured in a study of shared clonotypes between healthy human individuals. Study-wide points: Approximately 5% was the fraction of naive CD4 clonotypes found shared across several donors. Non-shared clonotypes were found to have lower generation probabilities than the clonotypes that were shared by all four of the sorted-subset donors. Among donors, clonotype sharing was expected to be affected by sequencing depth. Genetic and exposure-history diversity was limited by the small donor number.

As concerns this clone: Its specificity is not known.

The table came from immunoSEQ multiplex PCR; TCRdb's copy has only in-frame clones and leaves some out. The data show under 350,000 clones, around 86% seen once. This CDR3 is 11 amino acids long. Germline V gene lookup returns CDR1 SGDLS and CDR2 YYNGEE. V lost 7 bases and J 1 base, leaving 5 bases between the germline ends. The chain joins TRBV9 to TRBJ1-2, with D possibly being TRBD1 (5 bases). The sequencing input was memory CD8+ T cells sorted from blood. Regarding subset: CD45RO+ cells pooled with CCR7-negative TemRA cells. This TCR was recovered from a man younger than 35 in good health. The CDR3 sequence: CASGGNYGYTF. The CDR3 DNA sequence: TGTGCCAGCGGGGGTAACTATGGCTACACCTTC.